This T cell receptor beta chain stems from a study of T cell changes during pregnancy in multiple sclerosis. Germline V CDR1 and CDR2: SGHRS, YFSETQ. This CDR3 is 13 amino acids long. The J segment lost 13 bases and the V segment lost 4 bases, leaving 10 bases of the junction unmatched. The table came from immunoSEQ multiplex PCR; TCRdb's copy has only in-frame clones and leaves some out. The sample holds roughly 29,000 clones; around 89% are singletons and the top ten take approximately 3.5%. The sequence came from a female donor in good health, enrolled as a control in a pregnancy study. The starting material was CD4+ T cells from peripheral blood mononuclear cells, obtained in the first trimester of pregnancy. The chain is built from TRBV5-1 and TRBJ2-4, with 8 bases matching TRBD1. CDR3 sequence (DNA): TGCGCCAGCAGCCCCACCGGACAGGGAAGGCAGTACTTC. It yields the protein CASSPTGQGRQYF.